This is a list of T cell receptor beta chains from one sample in a study of T cell repertoires in cytomegalovirus infection. MiXCR, run by TCRdb on the reads, gives a single entry per CDR3 protein. The data show about 740,000 distinct CDR3 sequences, with less than 40% seen just once and 2.5% to 3.5% held by the top ten. Sequencing was carried out using PBMCs. The receptors originated from a human donor in good health (CMV status not recorded). Some clones in this sample may be carry-over from other donors' samples. The CDR3 runs from the conserved cysteine through the conserved F or W. The D gene is left open where the match is weak. Not every row has a clone size; where given, it reads once, few, many or a size class.

j_gene	abundance	v_gene	d_gene	CDR3aa	CDR3nt
TRBJ1-1	few	TRBV28	-	CASRSPSGGRGNTEAFF	TGTGCCAGCAGGAGCCCGTCGGGGGGTCGTGGGAACACTGAAGCTTTCTTT
TRBJ1-5	few	TRBV3-1	-	CASSQEISSNQPQHF	TGTGCCAGCAGCCAAGAAATTTCGAGCAATCAGCCCCAGCATTTT
TRBJ2-3	-	TRBV6-6	TRBD2	CASSYGTLAGGRLVLDTQYF	TGTGCCAGCAGTTACGGGACCCTAGCGGGAGGCCGGCTTGTGTTAGATACGCAGTATTTT
TRBJ1-5	few	TRBV15	TRBD1	CATSWGTVEGSQHF	TGTGCCACCAGCTGGGGGACAGTCGAAGGGTCCCAGCATTTT
TRBJ2-4	-	TRBV5-5	-	CASSLTLDLGDIQYF	TGTGCCAGCAGCTTGACACTGGACCTGGGAGACATTCAGTACTTC
TRBJ1-1	few	TRBV7-2	-	CASSVLQMRGVKRTEAFF	TGTGCCAGCAGCGTGCTCCAGATGCGGGGAGTAAAAAGGACTGAAGCTTTCTTT
TRBJ2-1	few	TRBV15	TRBD2	CATSRGPRAGGSYNEQFF	TGTGCCACCAGCAGAGGACCGCGAGCGGGGGGATCCTACAATGAGCAGTTCTTC
TRBJ1-5	-	TRBV25-1	TRBD1	CASSEGQGASQPQHF	TGTGCCAGCAGTGAAGGACAGGGGGCAAGTCAGCCCCAGCATTTT
TRBJ2-7	-	TRBV28	TRBD2	CASSRTGGHHEQYF	TGTGCCAGCAGTCGGACGGGGGGTCACCACGAGCAGTACTTC
TRBJ2-4	-	TRBV28	-	CASSAAGVENIQYF	TGTGCCAGCAGCGCCGCGGGCGTAGAAAACATTCAGTACTTC
TRBJ1-1	-	TRBV13	-	CASSLSQGLDMNTEAFF	TGTGCCAGCAGCTTAAGCCAAGGGCTCGACATGAACACTGAAGCTTTCTTT
TRBJ2-7	-	TRBV29-1	TRBD1	CSVDWGDREDYEQYF	TGCAGCGTTGATTGGGGGGACAGGGAGGACTACGAGCAGTACTTC
TRBJ2-7	-	TRBV28	TRBD1	CSSSSPGPGQGVWQYF	TGTTCCAGCAGTTCACCCGGTCCGGGACAGGGGGTATGGCAGTACTTC
TRBJ2-1	-	TRBV6-6	TRBD2	CASSYSTRLAGGLGEQFF	TGTGCCAGCAGTTACTCGACCCGACTAGCGGGAGGGCTGGGTGAGCAGTTCTTC
TRBJ2-3	many	TRBV7-8	-	CASSPYLWGTDTQYF	TGTGCCAGCAGCCCCTATTTGTGGGGCACAGATACGCAGTATTTT
TRBJ1-5	many	TRBV12-3/TRBV12-4	-	CASSLAGNQPQHF	TGTGCCAGCAGTTTAGCAGGTAATCAGCCCCAGCATTTT
TRBJ2-7	-	TRBV5-1	TRBD1	CASSSAPGQGRYEQYF	TGCGCCAGCAGCTCGGCGCCGGGACAGGGTCGATACGAGCAGTACTTC
TRBJ2-1	-	TRBV6-5	-	CASSFGAIGVDEQFF	TGTGCCAGCAGTTTCGGGGCTATCGGGGTCGATGAGCAGTTCTTC
TRBJ2-2	-	TRBV28	TRBD1	CASSFLGQGFGELFF	TGTGCCAGCAGTTTTCTGGGACAGGGATTCGGGGAGCTGTTTTTT
TRBJ2-4	-	TRBV29-1	-	CSAKWKQANIQYF	TGCAGCGCCAAGTGGAAACAAGCAAACATTCAGTACTTC
TRBJ2-2	-	TRBV5-4	-	CASSKEGRVNTGELFF	TGTGCCAGCAGCAAGGAGGGGCGGGTGAACACCGGGGAGTTGTTTTTT